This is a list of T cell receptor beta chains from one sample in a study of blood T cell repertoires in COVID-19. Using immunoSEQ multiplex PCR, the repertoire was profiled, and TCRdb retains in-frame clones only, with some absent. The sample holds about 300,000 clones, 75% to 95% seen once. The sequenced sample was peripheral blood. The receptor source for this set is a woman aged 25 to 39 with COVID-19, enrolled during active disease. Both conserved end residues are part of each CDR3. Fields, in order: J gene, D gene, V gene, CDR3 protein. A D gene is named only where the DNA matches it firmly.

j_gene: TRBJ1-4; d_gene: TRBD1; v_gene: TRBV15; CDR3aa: CATSRAKPGQGFDEKLFF
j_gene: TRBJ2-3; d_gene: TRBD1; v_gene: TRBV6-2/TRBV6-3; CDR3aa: CASTPGQGSTDTQYF
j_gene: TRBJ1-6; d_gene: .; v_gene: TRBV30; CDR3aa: CAWSPGGNSPLHF
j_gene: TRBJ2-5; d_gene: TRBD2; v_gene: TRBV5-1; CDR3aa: CASSPTGTRDPPQYF
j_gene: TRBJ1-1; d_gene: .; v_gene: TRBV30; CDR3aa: CAWSNWPQTEAFF
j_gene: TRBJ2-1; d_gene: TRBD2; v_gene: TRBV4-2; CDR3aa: CASSQGTSGRAHEQFF
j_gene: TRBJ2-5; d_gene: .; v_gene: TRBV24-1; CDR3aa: CATSDRGRETQYF
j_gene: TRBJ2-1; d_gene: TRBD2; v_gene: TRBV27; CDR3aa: CASRPPPTYPGGGNEQFF
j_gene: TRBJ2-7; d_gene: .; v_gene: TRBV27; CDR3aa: CASSPGGEQYF
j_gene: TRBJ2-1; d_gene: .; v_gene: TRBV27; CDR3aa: CASRRDTGVYEQFF
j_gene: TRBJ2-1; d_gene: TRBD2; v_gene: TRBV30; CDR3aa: CAWGNGRGYNEQFF
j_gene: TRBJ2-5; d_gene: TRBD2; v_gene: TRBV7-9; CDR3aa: CASSRALAVLGETQYF
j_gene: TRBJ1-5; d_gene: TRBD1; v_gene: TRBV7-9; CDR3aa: CASSSYRGRSGNQPQHF
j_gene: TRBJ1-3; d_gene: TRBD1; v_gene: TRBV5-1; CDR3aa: CASSLGDSSGNTIYF
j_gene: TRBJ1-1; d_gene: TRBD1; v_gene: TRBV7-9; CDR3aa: CASSLDTQGDAFF